There are many counts of the clone carrying this T cell receptor (beta chain). V lost 6 bases, J lost 8 bases, and 11 bases stayed unmatched. The CDR3 is 14 residues long. CDR1 is LNHDA, CDR2 SQIVND, per germline (reference sequence). The sample belongs to a study of blood T cell repertoires in COVID-19. On the study more broadly: From the United States, Italy and Spain came samples of acute and convalescent COVID-19. Sources were T cells, B-cell-depleted T cells, or PBMCs; the material itself was cDNA or gDNA.

Per the study methods: Nucleated cell counts were estimated from reference gene primer amplification. The method was immunoSEQ multiplex PCR; TCRdb's version includes in-frame clones alone and lacks a portion of them. V and J calls and clone size are given by that table; D and trimming were obtained from the DNA. The table has 110,000 or so clones, over 70% seen once; the top ten hold roughly 1.5%. The source of this sequence is a middle-aged man with acute or convalescent COVID-19. The chain joins TRBV19 to TRBJ1-2, with TRBD1 matching over 8 bases. The sample taken for sequencing was peripheral blood. CDR3 residues: CASSPSQGARGYTF. The CDR3 nucleotides read TGTGCCAGTAGCCCCAGCCAGGGGGCGAGGGGCTACACCTTC.